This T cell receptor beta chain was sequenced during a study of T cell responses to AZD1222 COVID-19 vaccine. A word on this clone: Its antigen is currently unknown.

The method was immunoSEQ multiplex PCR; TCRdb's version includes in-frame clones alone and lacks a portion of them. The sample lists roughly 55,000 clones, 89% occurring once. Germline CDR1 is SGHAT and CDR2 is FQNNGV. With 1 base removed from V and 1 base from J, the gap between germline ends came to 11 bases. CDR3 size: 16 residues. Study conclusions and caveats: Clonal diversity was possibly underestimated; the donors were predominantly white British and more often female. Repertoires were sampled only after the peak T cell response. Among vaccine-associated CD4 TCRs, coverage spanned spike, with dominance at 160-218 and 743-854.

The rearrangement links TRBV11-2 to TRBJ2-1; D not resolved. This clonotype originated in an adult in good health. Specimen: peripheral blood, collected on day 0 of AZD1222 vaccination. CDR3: CASSLAPDTSYNEQFF. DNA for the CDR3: TGTGCCAGCAGCTTAGCCCCAGACACATCCTACAATGAGCAGTTCTTC.